One sample yielded the 11 T cell receptor beta chains listed below, sequenced in a study of cytomegalovirus exposure and HLA in healthy donors. The primer mix had 60 Vbeta and 13 Jbeta primers. The method was immunoSEQ multiplex PCR; TCRdb's version includes in-frame clones alone and lacks a portion of them. The table has some 160,000 clones, less than 10% seen once. The specimen was PBMCs. Source of these receptors: a male donor in good health and CMV-seronegative.

The rearrangement uses TRBV28 and TRBJ1-2; 7 nucleotides match TRBD1. J lost 0 bases, V lost 6 bases, and 4 bases had no gene match. CDR1 is MDHEN, CDR2 SYDVKM, per germline. This CDR3 region has 14 residues. Here the CDR3 DNA reads TGTGCCAGCAGCCGACAGGGCCCTAACTATGGCTACACCTTC. As protein: CASSRQGPNYGYTF.

V usage is TRBV19 and J usage is TRBJ2-2; 9 bases align to TRBD1. CDR3 size: 15 residues. Germline V gives CDR1 LNHDA, CDR2 SQIVND (reference sequence). V lost 0 bases and J lost 4; bases outside the gene matches: 0. The DNA of the CDR3 is TGTGCCAGTAGTATAGAGACAGGGGGCACCGGGGAGCTGTTTTTT. This sequence encodes CASSIETGGTGELFF.

The gene calls are TRBV27 and TRBJ2-1; 8 bases align to TRBD2. Trimming removed 3 bases from V and 15 bases from J; junction bases left unmatched: 7. CDR3 size: 12 residues. Germline lookup yields CDR1 MNHEY and CDR2 SMNVEV (reference sequence). CDR3 bases: TGTGCCAGCAGTTTGCCGAGCGGGAGCGTGTTCTTC. Its translation: CASSLPSGSVFF.

This clone has only a few counts. The chain couples TRBV9 to TRBJ1-3; unclear D gene. The germline V gene encodes CDR1 SGDLS and CDR2 YYNGEE. V dropped 3 bases and J dropped 1 base, with 11 bases sitting between them. The CDR3 extends over 15 amino acids. The CDR3 reads CASSAGGGSGNTIYF. The DNA of the CDR3 is TGTGCCAGCAGCGCCGGAGGAGGGTCTGGAAACACCATATATTTT. Filled out from reference TRBV9 and TRBJ1-3, the complete variable domain reads DSGVTQTPKHLITATGQRVTLRCSPRSGDLSVYWYQQSLDQGLQFLIQYYNGEERAKGNILERFSAQQFPDLHSELNLSSLELGDSALYFCASSAGGGSGNTIYFGEGSWLTVV.

This clone has only a few counts. V usage is TRBV30 and J usage is TRBJ2-7; TRBD1 agrees at 7 bases. The CDR3 is 14 residues long. The ends lost 5 bases at V and 2 bases at J; junction bases unmatched: 9. Germline-derived CDR1 and CDR2 are GTSNPN and SVGIG (reference sequence). The CDR3, as DNA: TGTGCCTGGGACTCAACGGGACAGACCTACGAGCAGTACTTC. Its protein is CAWDSTGQTYEQYF.

The chain uses TRBV6-6 and TRBJ2-1; D may be TRBD1 (6 bases). CDR1 and CDR2 from the germline V gene are MNHNY and SVGAGI (reference sequence). The CDR3 length is 16 residues. The V end was cut by 2 bases, the J end by 1 base, with 12 bases between. The CDR3 region has the DNA TGTGCCAGCAGTTACCCACAGGGAGTATCCTACAATGAGCAGTTCTTC. Translation gives CASSYPQGVSYNEQFF.

This clone was seen only a few times. This chain uses TRBV4-1 with TRBJ1-5; 7 positions agree with TRBD1. Per germline, CDR1 MGHRA and CDR2 YSYEKL. Trimming at V came to 5 bases and at J to 0 bases, leaving 7 bases not matched to a gene. The CDR3 consists of 16 residues. The CDR3 DNA reads as TGCGCCAGCAGCTCCCGGACAGGAGATAGCAATCAGCCCCAGCATTTT. Translating gives CASSSRTGDSNQPQHF.

The sample holds a few counts of this clone. This chain uses TRBV6-5 with TRBJ2-1; D may be TRBD2 (5 bases). CDR1 and CDR2 from the germline V gene are MNHEY and SVGAGI. V lost 0 bases and J lost 4, with 10 bases in between. The length of the CDR3 is 15 residues. CDR3 bases: TGTGCCAGCAGTTACTCGGGGAGCGGTTACAATGAGCAGTTCTTC. Protein sequence: CASSYSGSGYNEQFF.

This clone was seen a few times. This chain links TRBV29-1 with TRBJ2-1; 12 nucleotides agree with TRBD2. The CDR3 has 14 amino acids. The junction had 5 bases not matched to a gene; V was cut back by 6 bases and J by 5 bases. Germline V CDR1 and CDR2: SQVTM, ANQGSEA. CDR3 amino acids: CSVGPSGGDNEQFF. The DNA of the CDR3 is TGCAGCGTGGGCCCTAGCGGGGGGGACAATGAGCAGTTCTTC.

V and J are TRBV28 and TRBJ1-5; TRBD1 might be the D (6 bases). This CDR3 spans 14 amino acids. Trimming left V 6 bases short and J 3 bases short, with 12 bases between. Germline V lookup: CDR1 MDHEN, CDR2 SYDVKM. For the CDR3, the DNA is TGTGCCAGCAGCTCCAGGGGCTACAATCAGCCCCAGCATTTT. It translates to CASSSRGYNQPQHF.

The chain employs TRBV7-3 and TRBJ1-6; 8 nucleotides line up with TRBD1. The CDR3 contains 14 residues. Trimming removed 2 bases from V and 10 bases from J; junction bases left unmatched: 4. Germline-derived CDR1 and CDR2 are SGHTA and FQGTGA. The CDR3 protein is CASSLGQGESPLHF. CDR3 bases: TGTGCCAGCAGCTTAGGACAGGGCGAATCACCCCTCCACTTT.